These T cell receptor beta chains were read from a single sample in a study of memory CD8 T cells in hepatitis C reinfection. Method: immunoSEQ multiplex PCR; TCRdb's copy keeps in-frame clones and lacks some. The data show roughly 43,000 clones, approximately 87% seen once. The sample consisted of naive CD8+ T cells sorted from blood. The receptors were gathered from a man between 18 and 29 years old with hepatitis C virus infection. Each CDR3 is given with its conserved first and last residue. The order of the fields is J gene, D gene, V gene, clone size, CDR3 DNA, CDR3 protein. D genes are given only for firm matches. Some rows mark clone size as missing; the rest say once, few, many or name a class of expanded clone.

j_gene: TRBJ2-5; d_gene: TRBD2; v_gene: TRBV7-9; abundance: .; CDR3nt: TGTGCCAGCAGCTTATTCCTAGCGGGAGGTACGGAAGAGACCCAGTACTTC; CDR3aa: CASSLFLAGGTEETQYF
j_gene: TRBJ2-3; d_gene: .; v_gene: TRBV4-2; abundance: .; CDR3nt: TGTGCCAGCAGCCAAGAGGGACTCCTCGGGGCAGATACGCAGTATTTT; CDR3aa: CASSQEGLLGADTQYF
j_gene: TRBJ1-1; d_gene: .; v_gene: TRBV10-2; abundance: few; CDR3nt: TGCGCCAGCAGTGTTTGGGGGCCGAACACTGAAGCTTTCTTT; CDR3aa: CASSVWGPNTEAFF
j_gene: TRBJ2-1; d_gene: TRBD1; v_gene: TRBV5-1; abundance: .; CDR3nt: TGCGCCAGCATCCAGAGACCGGGACAGAAGCAAAATGAGCAGTTCTTC; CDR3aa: CASIQRPGQKQNEQFF
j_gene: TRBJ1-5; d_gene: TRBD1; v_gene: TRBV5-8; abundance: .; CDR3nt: TGTGCCAGCACCATAACAGGGGGCGCAGCACAGCCCCAGCATTTT; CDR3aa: CASTITGGAAQPQHF
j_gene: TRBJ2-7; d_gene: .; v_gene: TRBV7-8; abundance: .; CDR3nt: TGTGCCAGCAGCTTTCTAGGATACGAGCAGTACTTC; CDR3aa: CASSFLGYEQYF
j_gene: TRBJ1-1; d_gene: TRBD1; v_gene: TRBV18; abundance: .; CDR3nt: TGTGCCAGCTCACACCCGACAGGGTGGAACACTGAAGCTTTCTTT; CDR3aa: CASSHPTGWNTEAFF
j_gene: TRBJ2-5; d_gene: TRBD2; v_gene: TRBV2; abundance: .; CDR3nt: TGTGCCAGCAGTGAAGGCCGACTAGCGGGAGGAGATTTCCAAGAGACCCAGTACTTC; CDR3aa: CASSEGRLAGGDFQETQYF
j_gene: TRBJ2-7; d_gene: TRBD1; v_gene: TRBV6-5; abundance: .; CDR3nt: TGTGCCAGCAGCCGACAGGGGGGGGCCTACGAGCAGTACTTC; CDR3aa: CASSRQGGAYEQYF
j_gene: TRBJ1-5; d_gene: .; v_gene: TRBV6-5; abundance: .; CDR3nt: TGTGCCAGCAGTTACTCGGGGGGGGATCAGCCCCAGCATTTT; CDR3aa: CASSYSGGDQPQHF
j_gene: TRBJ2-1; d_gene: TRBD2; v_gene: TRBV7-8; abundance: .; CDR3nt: TGTGCCAGCAGCTTAGTGGGGACTAGCGGCTACAATGAGCAGTTCTTC; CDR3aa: CASSLVGTSGYNEQFF